This T cell receptor beta chain was profiled in a study of human T cells and chemical hapten exposure. Total RNA was isolated from whole blood that had not been fractionated. In the authors' methods: Per-sample TCR counts ranged from roughly 20,000 to 700,000, median 95,638. TCRdb re-analysed the 5' RACE reads in MiXCR, keeping a single row per CDR3 protein. These V and J calls are TCRdb output, not the study's own analysis. The table shows about 140,000 distinct CDR3 sequences, with 3.5% to 5% occurring only once. This clonotype came up a few times. The origin of this receptor is a female donor in good health.

CDR3 region: CSARRQGSRNQPQHF. In DNA, the CDR3 is TGCAGTGCTAGGAGGCAGGGATCCCGCAATCAGCCCCAGCATTTT. The chain links TRBV20-1 to TRBJ1-5, with D perhaps TRBD1 (5 bases). This CDR3 region has 15 residues. V lost 3 bases to trimming and J lost 2 bases, with 14 bases between them. The germline CDR1 and CDR2 sequences are DFQATT and SNEGSKA (reference sequence).